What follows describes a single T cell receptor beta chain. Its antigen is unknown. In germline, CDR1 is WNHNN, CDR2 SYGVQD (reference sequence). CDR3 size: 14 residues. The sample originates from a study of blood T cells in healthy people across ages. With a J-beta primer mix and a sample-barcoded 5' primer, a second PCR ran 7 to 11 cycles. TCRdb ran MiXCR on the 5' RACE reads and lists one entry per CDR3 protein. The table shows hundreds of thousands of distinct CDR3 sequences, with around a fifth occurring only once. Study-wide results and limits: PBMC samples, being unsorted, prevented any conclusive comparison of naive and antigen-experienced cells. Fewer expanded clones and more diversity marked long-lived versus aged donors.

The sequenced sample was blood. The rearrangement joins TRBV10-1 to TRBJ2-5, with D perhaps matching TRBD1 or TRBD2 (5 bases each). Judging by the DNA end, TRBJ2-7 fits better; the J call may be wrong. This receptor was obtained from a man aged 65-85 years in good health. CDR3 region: CASSEFGTAYEQYF. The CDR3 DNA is TGCGCCAGCAGTGAGTTCGGGACGGCCTACGAGCAGTACTTC.